Listed here are 27 T cell receptor beta chains from one sample, sequenced in a study of radiation and T cells in renal cell carcinoma. The method was immunoSEQ multiplex PCR; TCRdb's version includes in-frame clones alone and lacks a portion of them. The sample includes about 59,000 clones, about three quarters of them seen just once. The time point here: baseline pretreatment blood. Treatment in this sample: 15 Gy SBRT to primary tumor, nephrectomy 4 weeks later. This sample comprised blood, obtained from a patient whose treatment included radiotherapy and nephrectomy. The receptors stem from a man aged 60-69 years with renal cell carcinoma.

This rearrangement joins TRBV5-1 to TRBJ2-3; D not certain. Germline CDR1 SGHRS, CDR2 YFSETQ. V dropped 0 bases and J dropped 0 bases, with 8 bases sitting between them. This CDR3 is 15 amino acids long. The CDR3 nucleotides read TGCGCCAGCAGCTTGGACCCAGCGAGCACAGATACGCAGTATTTT. Protein sequence: CASSLDPASTDTQYF.

This clone was seen a single time. The chain links TRBV4-2 to TRBJ1-1; no clear D gene. This CDR3 has 15 amino acids. CDR1 and CDR2 from the germline V gene are LGHNA and YNFKEQ. V was clipped by 3 bases and J by 6 bases, with 17 bases between them. CDR3 amino acids: CASSQDRERVPEAFF. The CDR3 DNA follows: TGTGCCAGCAGCCAGGACCGTGAAAGGGTACCTGAAGCTTTCTTT.

This chain links TRBV15 with TRBJ2-7, with D hard to call. Trimming removed 5 bases from V and 1 base from J, with 12 bases in between. The CDR3 is 14 amino acids. The germline V gene has CDR1 LNHNV and CDR2 YYDKDF (reference sequence). The CDR3 spells CATSGARTSYEQYF. CDR3 nucleotide sequence: TGTGCCACCAGCGGAGCCCGGACGTCCTACGAGCAGTACTTC.

The gene calls are TRBV5-1 and TRBJ1-6; possibly TRBD1 for D (6 bases). V shed 0 bases and J shed 5 bases, with 6 bases lying between them. Germline CDR1 is SGHRS and CDR2 is YFSETQ. The CDR3 sequence is 14 residues long. CDR3 nucleotides: TGCGCCAGCAGCTTGGGACAGGATAATTCACCCCTCCACTTT. Its protein is CASSLGQDNSPLHF.

Here the CDR3 DNA reads TGTGCCAGCAGTTTGTCGGGACAGGCAAATCAGCCCCAGCATTTT. Translated, it gives CASSLSGQANQPQHF. The chain joins TRBV27 to TRBJ1-5; TRBD1 agrees at 8 bases. CDR3 size: 15 residues. V was pared by 3 bases and J by 4 bases, with 5 bases of the junction left unmatched. Germline V CDR1 and CDR2: MNHEY, SMNVEV (reference sequence).

The V call is TRBV11-2, the J call TRBJ1-1; no clear D. Germline CDR1 and CDR2: SGHAT and FQNNGV. The CDR3 has 13 amino acids. V was trimmed by 3 bases and J by 0 bases, leaving 5 bases between them. The CDR3 DNA sequence: TGTGCCAGCAGCTTTAGGTTGAACACTGAAGCTTTCTTT. It yields the protein CASSFRLNTEAFF.

This chain connects TRBV19 to TRBJ1-2, with D possibly matching TRBD1 (5 bases). The CDR3 runs to 12 residues. V lost 5 bases and J 10 bases, leaving 14 bases between the germline ends. Germline CDR1 reads LNHDA; CDR2 reads SQIVND (reference sequence). The CDR3 is CASSQGSFVYTF. The CDR3 DNA is TGTGCCAGTAGTCAGGGTTCCTTTGTCTACACCTTC.

The J gene is TRBJ1-1, the V gene TRBV7-3; D is undetermined. The CDR3 has 14 amino acids. Trimming shortened V by 5 bases and J by 4 bases, and 14 bases separated the two germline ends. Looked up from germline, CDR1 is SGHTA and CDR2 is FQGTGA. The CDR3 reads CASSAQPGSTEAFF. The CDR3 nucleotides are TGTGCCAGCAGCGCACAGCCTGGGAGCACTGAAGCTTTCTTT.

The CDR3 is CASSVNRDGTDTQYF. The CDR3 DNA follows: TGTGCCAGCAGTGTAAACAGGGATGGCACAGATACGCAGTATTTT. This chain uses TRBV6-1 with TRBJ2-3; D perhaps matches TRBD1 (6 bases). In germline, CDR1 is MNHNS, CDR2 SASEGT. This CDR3 contains 15 residues. V dropped 4 bases and J dropped 1 base, with 12 bases sitting between them.

The count of this clone is one. The V call is TRBV29-1, the J call TRBJ2-2, with TRBD1 matching 10 bases. The CDR3 is 15 amino acids. Trimming took 2 bases from V and 5 from J; bases not matched to a gene: 5. The germline V gene encodes CDR1 SQVTM and CDR2 ANQGSEA. CDR3 nucleotide sequence: TGCAGCGTTGAAACGGGACAGGGGAGGACCGGGGAGCTGTTTTTT. Translation: CSVETGQGRTGELFF.

CDR3 sequence (DNA): TGTGCCACCCAGGGTAGCAATCAGCCCCAGCATTTT. It is translated as CATQGSNQPQHF. The genes are TRBV2 and TRBJ1-5; D possibly corresponds to TRBD1 (5 bases). Deletions cut 10 bases from V and 0 bases from J, with 7 bases between. The V gene's germline CDR1 is SNHLY and CDR2 FYNNEI. This CDR3 is built from 12 residues.

This chain links TRBV7-2 with TRBJ2-7; possibly TRBD2 for D (6 bases). Trimming took 4 bases from V and 6 from J, leaving 22 bases between them. This CDR3 spans 16 amino acids. The germline V gene has CDR1 SGHTA and CDR2 FQGNSA. This CDR3 reads CASSSGPIGSGGEQYF. In nucleotides, the CDR3 is TGTGCCAGCAGCTCTGGCCCGATCGGGAGTGGTGGCGAGCAGTACTTC.

The V gene is TRBV11-3, the J gene TRBJ2-7; D call uncertain. Trimming pared 4 bases from V and 1 base from J, leaving 8 bases between. The CDR3 contains 13 residues. Germline CDR1 is SGHNT and CDR2 is YENEEA. The CDR3 region is CASSSKGSYEQYV. DNA for the CDR3: TGTGCCAGCAGCTCGAAAGGGTCCTACGAGCAGTACGTC.

The genes are TRBV6-1 and TRBJ2-2; TRBD2 aligns across 11 bases. The CDR3 contains 16 residues. Germline CDR1 is MNHNS and CDR2 is SASEGT. V lost 2 bases, J lost 5 bases, and 4 bases stayed unmatched. CDR3: CASSETSGSGTGELFF. In DNA form, the CDR3 reads TGTGCCAGCAGTGAAACTAGCGGGAGTGGAACCGGGGAGCTGTTTTTT.

The chain is built from TRBV5-6 and TRBJ1-5, with D tentatively TRBD1 (6 bases). V lost 0 bases to trimming and J lost 7 bases, with 17 bases between them. There are 16 residues in the CDR3. Per the germline V gene, CDR1 is SGHDT and CDR2 is YYEEEE. The CDR3 here is CASSLGGGRVGQPQHF. The CDR3 nucleotides read TGTGCCAGCAGCTTGGGAGGGGGGCGAGTGGGGCAGCCCCAGCATTTT.

This rearrangement joins TRBV7-2 to TRBJ1-4; unclear D gene. The ends were cut back, 4 bases at V and 5 bases at J, with 14 bases in the middle. This CDR3 comprises 15 residues. Germline V gene lookup returns CDR1 SGHTA and CDR2 FQGNSA. The CDR3 nucleotides read TGTGCCAGCAGCTCCCACCCACCCCCGAATGAAAAACTGTTTTTT. It is translated as CASSSHPPPNEKLFF.

The chain employs TRBV7-2 and TRBJ1-5; no clear D gene. There are 14 residues in the CDR3. The germline V gene encodes CDR1 SGHTA and CDR2 FQGNSA. V lost 1 base, J lost 4 bases, and 8 bases lay in between. CDR3 sequence (DNA): TGTGCCAGCAGCTTAGTAGTAGGGAATCAGCCCCAGCATTTT. This translates into CASSLVVGNQPQHF. Full variable domain (missing parts from reference TRBV7-2 and TRBJ1-5): GAGVSQSPSNKVTEKGKDVELRCDPISGHTALYWYRQSLGQGLEFLIYFQGNSAPDKSGLPSDRFSAERTGGSVSTLTIQRTQQEDSAVYLCASSLVVGNQPQHFGDGTRLSIL.

The rearrangement joins TRBV9 to TRBJ2-2; 9 nucleotides align to TRBD1. The germline V gene has CDR1 SGDLS and CDR2 YYNGEE. CDR3 length: 15 amino acids. V gave up 2 bases and J gave up 7 bases; unmatched junction bases: 6. This CDR3 reads CASSVTGQGHGELFF. CDR3 DNA sequence: TGTGCCAGCAGCGTCACGGGACAGGGCCACGGGGAGCTGTTTTTT.

J is TRBJ2-1 and V is TRBV27, with 14 positions matching TRBD2. V lost 6 bases and J lost 7; bases outside the gene matches: 14. The length of the CDR3 is 18 residues. Germline V gene data show CDR1 as MNHEY and CDR2 as SMNVEV (reference sequence). CDR3 bases: TGTGCCAGCAGATCTCTCCCCACCGGGACTAGCGGGAGTAATGAGCAGTTCTTC. It specifies CASRSLPTGTSGSNEQFF.

The chain combines TRBV6-1 with TRBJ1-4, with 9 bases fitting TRBD1. CDR3 length: 14 amino acids. Trimming removed 10 bases from V and 8 bases from J; junction bases left unmatched: 11. CDR1 is MNHNS, CDR2 SASEGT, per germline. DNA of the CDR3: TGTGCCATCCTGGGGGACAGGGATCGGGAAAAACTGTTTTTT. It specifies CAILGDRDREKLFF.

The rearrangement joins TRBV11-2 to TRBJ1-5; a weak D match, TRBD1 (5 bases). The CDR3 is 14 residues long. The germline V gene encodes CDR1 SGHAT and CDR2 FQNNGV. The V end was cut by 0 bases, the J end by 7 bases, with 10 bases between. CDR3 DNA: TGTGCCAGCAGCTTAGACAGGGCCGGCCAGCCCCAGCATTTT. It encodes CASSLDRAGQPQHF.

This clone appeared a few times. The chain links TRBV21-1 to TRBJ2-2; TRBD2, the table's D call, was not compared with the DNA. TRBV21-1 is labeled a pseudogene. This CDR3 contains 17 residues. The CDR3 reads CASSKRSLTTNTGELFF. CDR3 DNA sequence: TGTGCCAGCAGCAAACGCTCGCTAACGACGAACACCGGGGAGCTGTTTTTT.

This chain connects TRBV7-3 to TRBJ1-3; D remains ambiguous. Trimming pared 0 bases from V and 0 bases from J, leaving 6 bases between. CDR3 length: 15 residues. CDR1 is SGHTA, CDR2 FQGTGA, per germline. Here the CDR3 reads CASSLTGSSGNTIYF. DNA of the CDR3: TGTGCCAGCAGCTTAACGGGGAGCTCTGGAAACACCATATATTTT.

The chain recombines TRBV4-3 with TRBJ1-5; D is unclear. The CDR3 runs to 14 residues. V lost 1 base and J 4 bases, leaving 8 bases between the germline ends. Per the germline V gene, CDR1 is LGHNA and CDR2 is YSLEER. The CDR3 spells CASSQVPSNQPQHF. The DNA for the CDR3 is TGCGCCAGCAGCCAAGTTCCGAGTAATCAGCCCCAGCATTTT.

In DNA form, the CDR3 reads TGTGCCAGCAGCAGAAGCGGACTGGTATACAATGAGCAGTTCTTC. Amino acid sequence: CASSRSGLVYNEQFF. J is TRBJ2-1 and V is TRBV7-8, with D perhaps TRBD2 (5 bases). This CDR3 has 15 residues. Trimming cost V 5 bases and J 4 bases, with 15 bases left between them. From germline, CDR1 is SGHVS and CDR2 FQNEAQ.

This clone has more than one count but fewer than ten. The chain links TRBV7-8 to TRBJ1-1; possible D gene TRBD1, 6 bases. V dropped 6 bases and J dropped 1 base, with 24 bases sitting between them. Looked up from germline, CDR1 is SGHVS and CDR2 is FQNEAQ. The CDR3 loop spans 18 amino acids. CDR3 in amino acids: CASSHIDRRPPKNTEAFF. The DNA for the CDR3 is TGTGCCAGCAGTCACATCGACAGGCGTCCCCCAAAGAACACTGAAGCTTTCTTT.

This clone has more than one count but fewer than ten. The chain has TRBV15 and TRBJ1-1, with a weak D call TRBD1 (6 bases). Germline assignment: CDR1 LNHNV and CDR2 YYDKDF (reference sequence). V shed 5 bases and J shed 6 bases, with 16 bases lying between them. The CDR3 extends over 14 amino acids. CDR3 amino acids: CATSAVRGQAEAFF. The CDR3 DNA sequence: TGTGCCACCAGCGCCGTCCGGGGGCAGGCTGAAGCTTTCTTT. The variable domain in full, completed from reference TRBV15 and TRBJ1-1, reads DAMVIQNPRYQVTQFGKPVTLSCSQTLNHNVMYWYQQKSSQAPKLLFHYYDKDFNNEADTPDNFQSRRPNTSFCFLDIRSPGLGDTAMYLCATSAVRGQAEAFFGQGTRLTVV.